One and the same sample provided the 27 T cell receptor beta chains below, sequenced in a study of cytomegalovirus exposure and HLA in healthy donors. Sequencing was performed with immunoSEQ multiplex PCR; in TCRdb, only in-frame clones are kept and a portion is missing. The sample carries some 170,000 clones, around nine tenths recorded once. What was sequenced was PBMCs. The receptors here all came from a man between 18 and 29 years old in good health and CMV-seropositive.

The V gene is TRBV7-9, the J gene TRBJ1-1; TRBD1 is a possible D gene (5 bases). CDR1 is SEHNR and CDR2 is FQNEAQ in the germline V gene (reference sequence). V was trimmed by 4 bases and J by 2 bases, leaving 8 bases between them. This CDR3 comprises 13 residues. The CDR3 region has the DNA TGTGCCAGCAGCTCTACAGGAAACACTGAAGCTTTCTTT. Translated, it gives CASSSTGNTEAFF.

This chain links TRBV4-2 with TRBJ2-2, with D possibly TRBD2 on 6 matching bases. The length of the CDR3 is 15 residues. Germline CDR1 and CDR2: LGHNA and YNFKEQ. V lost 0 bases and J lost 1, with 6 bases in between. The CDR3 region has the DNA TGTGCCAGCAGCCAAGAGCGGGGGAACACCGGGGAGCTGTTTTTT. This gives the protein CASSQERGNTGELFF.

This clone was counted a single time. This chain connects TRBV4-2 to TRBJ1-5; TRBD1 might be the D (5 bases). The CDR3 is 17 residues long. Trimming removed 1 base at V and 0 bases at J, with 13 bases between. Germline V gene lookup returns CDR1 LGHNA and CDR2 YNFKEQ. This chain's CDR3 is CASSQVAGGNSNQPQHF. The CDR3 DNA is TGTGCCAGCAGCCAAGTGGCCGGGGGGAATAGCAATCAGCCCCAGCATTTT.

This clone was detected only once. The chain links TRBV9 to TRBJ1-1; TRBD1 aligns across 7 bases. CDR1 and CDR2 from the germline V gene are SGDLS and YYNGEE. J gave up 3 bases and V 7 bases, and 6 bases lay outside the gene matches. This CDR3 region has 13 residues. The CDR3 coding sequence is TGTGCCAGCGGATTGGGACAGCACACTGAAGCTTTCTTT. The encoded protein is CASGLGQHTEAFF.

The rearrangement uses TRBV15 and TRBJ1-1; D gene uncertain. Germline lookup yields CDR1 LNHNV and CDR2 YYDKDF (reference sequence). The CDR3 spans 14 residues. V shed 5 bases and J shed 5 bases, with 15 bases lying between them. The CDR3 sequence: CATSGQPEGTEAFF. In DNA form, the CDR3 reads TGTGCCACCAGCGGGCAGCCCGAGGGTACTGAAGCTTTCTTT.

The V call is TRBV4-3, the J call TRBJ2-7; TRBD2 matches 11 bases. There are 15 residues in the CDR3. Trimming took 0 bases from V and 2 from J; bases not matched to a gene: 0. Germline V CDR1 and CDR2: LGHNA, YSLEER. In nucleotides, the CDR3 is TGCGCCAGCAGCCAAGAGACTAGCGGGACCTACGAGCAGTACTTC. This codes for CASSQETSGTYEQYF.

The J gene is TRBJ1-1, the V gene TRBV7-9, with 7 bases lining up with TRBD1. After removal of 5 bases from V and 0 bases from J, the junction contained 9 bases not matched to a gene. The CDR3 runs 16 residues. Germline assignment: CDR1 SEHNR and CDR2 FQNEAQ (reference sequence). Written as DNA, the CDR3 is TGTGCCAGCAGCCCGCCGGGGACAGAGATGAACACTGAAGCTTTCTTT. The encoded protein is CASSPPGTEMNTEAFF. Full variable domain (missing parts from reference TRBV7-9 and TRBJ1-1): DTGVSQNPRHKITKRGQNVTFRCDPISEHNRLYWYRQTLGQGPEFLTYFQNEAQLEKSRLLSDRFSAERPKGSFSTLEIQRTEQGDSAMYLCASSPPGTEMNTEAFFGQGTRLTVV.

This clone was seen only once. This sequence joins TRBV5-8 and TRBJ1-2; 7 bases are a match to TRBD1. The length of the CDR3 is 13 residues. The germline CDR1 and CDR2 sequences are SGHTS and YDEGEE. Unmatched junction bases numbered 8, after V lost 5 bases and J lost 7 bases. For the CDR3, the DNA is TGTGCCAGCAGTCCGGACAGGTGGGGTGGCTACACCTTC. Protein product: CASSPDRWGGYTF. Together with reference TRBV5-8 and TRBJ1-2, the CDR3 gives the full variable domain: EAGVTQSPTHLIKTRGQQATLRCSPISGHTSVYWYQQALGLGLQFLLWYDEGEERNRGNFPPRFSGRQFPNYSSELNVNALELEDSALYLCASSPDRWGGYTFGSGTRLTVV.

The chain joins TRBV11-2 to TRBJ2-7, with D maybe TRBD1 (5 bases). The CDR3 spans 12 residues. CDR1 is SGHAT and CDR2 is FQNNGV in the germline V gene. V shed 3 bases and J shed 5 bases, with 8 bases lying between them. This CDR3 is CASSLQGDEQYF. The DNA for the CDR3 is TGTGCCAGCAGCTTGCAGGGCGACGAGCAGTACTTC.

The CDR3: CASSLGAGFEKLFF. CDR3 nucleotide sequence: TGTGCCAGCAGCTTAGGGGCGGGGTTCGAAAAACTGTTTTTT. The chain combines TRBV7-9 with TRBJ1-4; D is unclear. The V gene lost 1 base and the J gene lost 8 bases, with 11 bases spanning the gap. CDR3 length equals 14 residues. Germline CDR1 and CDR2: SEHNR and FQNEAQ (reference sequence).

This chain uses TRBV30 with TRBJ1-2; D is undetermined. The V end was cut by 0 bases, the J end by 4 bases, with 9 bases between. CDR3 length: 13 residues. Germline CDR1 is GTSNPN and CDR2 is SVGIG (reference sequence). The CDR3 DNA follows: TGTGCCTGGAGTGTATCACGGTCCTATGGCTACACCTTC. This encodes CAWSVSRSYGYTF. The full variable domain, its missing parts supplied by reference TRBV30 and TRBJ1-2, is SQTIHQWPATLVQPVGSPLSLECTVEGTSNPNLYWYRQAAGRGLQLLFYSVGIGQISSEVPQNLSASRPQDRQFILSSKKLLLSDSGFYLCAWSVSRSYGYTFGSGTRLTVV.

The chain recombines TRBV5-6 with TRBJ1-4; a possible D gene is TRBD1 (5 bases). CDR3 length: 16 residues. Per the germline V gene, CDR1 is SGHDT and CDR2 is YYEEEE. The ends were cut back, 4 bases at V and 0 bases at J, with 13 bases in the middle. The chain's CDR3 is CASSQIDSPTNEKLFF. The CDR3 DNA reads TGTGCCAGCAGCCAAATCGACAGTCCAACTAATGAAAAACTGTTTTTT.

The chain uses TRBV5-6 and TRBJ1-2; D remains unclear. V was pared by 1 base and J by 13 bases, with 14 bases between. The length of the CDR3 is 12 residues. CDR1 is SGHDT and CDR2 is YYEEEE in the germline V gene. This CDR3 is CASSLYEESSTF. For the CDR3, the DNA is TGTGCCAGCAGCTTGTACGAGGAGAGTAGCACCTTC.

For the CDR3, the DNA is TGTGCCAGCAGCTTGGGGGGGATGTTCCAAGAGACCCAGTACTTC. This codes for CASSLGGMFQETQYF. The chain links TRBV7-6 to TRBJ2-5, with 7 bases fitting TRBD2. The CDR3 extends over 15 amino acids. Losses at the gene ends were 3 bases for V and 1 base for J; bases not matched to a gene: 5. CDR1 is SGHVS, CDR2 FNYEAQ, per germline.

In DNA, the CDR3 is TGTGCCAGCAGCTTAAATGGGGGGGGAGGGAGTACTGAAGCTTTCTTT. Residues: CASSLNGGGGSTEAFF. This sequence joins TRBV7-3 and TRBJ1-1; weak D call: TRBD1 (5 bases). Between the trimmed V and J ends, which lost 1 base and 5 bases, there was a span of 17 bases. The CDR3 is 16 residues long. The germline V gene has CDR1 SGHTA and CDR2 FQGTGA.

The V and J genes are TRBV4-3 and TRBJ2-2, with D possibly being TRBD1 (6 bases). Between the trimmed V and J ends, which lost 6 bases and 5 bases, there was a span of 19 bases. The CDR3 runs to 16 residues. The germline V gene has CDR1 LGHNA and CDR2 YSLEER. The CDR3 sequence: CASRRTAQTGTGELFF. DNA of the CDR3: TGCGCCAGCAGGAGGACAGCCCAGACTGGGACCGGGGAGCTGTTTTTT.

This rearrangement joins TRBV19 to TRBJ2-1, with D perhaps TRBD2 (6 bases). Germline assignment: CDR1 LNHDA and CDR2 SQIVND (reference sequence). The CDR3 totals 16 residues. V shed 7 bases and J shed 4 bases, with 20 bases lying between them. The CDR3 nucleotides are TGTGCCAGTAAATCCGCGGCGGGGAAGCCGTACAATGAGCAGTTCTTC. Translation: CASKSAAGKPYNEQFF.

This clone has a handful of counts. V is TRBV7-2 and J is TRBJ2-3; unclear D gene. Germline V gene lookup returns CDR1 SGHTA and CDR2 FQGNSA. Trimming cost V 3 bases and J 2 bases, with 3 bases left between them. The CDR3 extends over 12 amino acids. CDR3 sequence: CASSFYTDTQYF. DNA of the CDR3: TGTGCCAGCAGCTTCTACACAGATACGCAGTATTTT.

V gene TRBV5-6 combines with J gene TRBJ1-3; TRBD1 agrees at 8 bases. There are 14 residues in the CDR3. Germline V gives CDR1 SGHDT, CDR2 YYEEEE. The junction had 2 bases not matched to a gene; V was cut back by 4 bases and J by 2 bases. CDR3 in amino acids: CASSKQGAGNTIYF. The DNA for the CDR3 is TGTGCCAGCAGCAAACAGGGGGCTGGAAACACCATATATTTT. Together with reference TRBV5-6 and TRBJ1-3, the CDR3 gives the full variable domain: DAGVTQSPTHLIKTRGQQVTLRCSPKSGHDTVSWYQQALGQGPQFIFQYYEEEERQRGNFPDRFSGHQFPNYSSELNVNALLLGDSALYLCASSKQGAGNTIYFGEGSWLTVV.

The rearrangement uses TRBV5-1 and TRBJ2-1; 14 bases line up with TRBD2. V shed 3 bases, J shed 7 bases, and the junction held 6 bases outside the gene matches. CDR1 is SGHRS and CDR2 is YFSETQ in the germline V gene. CDR3 size: 16 residues. CDR3 loop: CASSSRTSGGPNEQFF. The CDR3 DNA sequence: TGCGCCAGCAGCTCCAGGACTAGCGGGGGGCCGAATGAGCAGTTCTTC.

The chain employs TRBV7-2 and TRBJ2-7; possibly TRBD1 for D (6 bases). CDR1 is SGHTA, CDR2 FQGNSA, per germline. CDR3 length: 15 amino acids. The V end lost 1 base, the J end lost 0 bases, and 10 bases lay between the germline ends. CDR3 in amino acids: CASSLGTDYSYEQYF. In nucleotides, the CDR3 is TGTGCCAGCAGCTTAGGGACAGATTACTCCTACGAGCAGTACTTC. Complete variable domain (other parts from reference TRBV7-2 and TRBJ2-7): GAGVSQSPSNKVTEKGKDVELRCDPISGHTALYWYRQSLGQGLEFLIYFQGNSAPDKSGLPSDRFSAERTGGSVSTLTIQRTQQEDSAVYLCASSLGTDYSYEQYFGPGTRLTVT.

The V and J genes are TRBV7-9 and TRBJ1-2; D is uncertain. V dropped 3 bases and J dropped 3 bases, with 2 bases sitting between them. This CDR3 has 11 amino acids. In germline, CDR1 is SEHNR, CDR2 FQNEAQ (reference sequence). CDR3 region: CASSFDYGYTF. The CDR3 bases are TGTGCCAGCAGCTTCGACTATGGCTACACCTTC.

This chain connects TRBV20-1 to TRBJ2-5; D is ambiguous. This CDR3 comprises 10 residues. V was shortened by 5 bases and J by 5 bases, with 6 bases between the two germline ends. Germline CDR1 and CDR2: DFQATT and SNEGSKA (reference sequence). Here the CDR3 reads CSAELETQYF. The CDR3 nucleotides read TGCAGTGCTGAACTTGAGACCCAGTACTTC.

This sequence joins TRBV28 and TRBJ1-2; TRBD1 matches 8 bases. J gave up 4 bases and V 4 bases, and 8 bases lay outside the gene matches. Germline V gene lookup returns CDR1 MDHEN and CDR2 SYDVKM. The CDR3 runs 15 residues. CDR3 sequence reads: CASSSQGETAYGYTF. The CDR3, as DNA: TGTGCCAGCAGTTCACAGGGGGAGACCGCCTATGGCTACACCTTC.

This chain joins TRBV6-5 and TRBJ1-2; 7 nucleotides match TRBD1. With 2 bases clipped from V and 6 bases from J, the junction kept 6 bases outside the gene matches. Germline V gene sequence: CDR1 MNHEY, CDR2 SVGAGI. This CDR3 region has 14 residues. Here the CDR3 reads CASSYRTGANGYTF. In DNA form, the CDR3 reads TGTGCCAGCAGTTACCGCACAGGGGCTAATGGCTACACCTTC.

The chain couples TRBV27 to TRBJ1-5; D remains ambiguous. Germline V CDR1 and CDR2: MNHEY, SMNVEV (reference sequence). V was pared by 8 bases and J by 0 bases, with 8 bases between. The CDR3 totals 13 residues. CDR3 DNA sequence: TGTGCCAGCCGACTATATAGCAATCAGCCCCAGCATTTT. Protein sequence: CASRLYSNQPQHF.

The chain carries TRBV28 and TRBJ2-1; TRBD2 matches at 7 bases. Trimming removed 3 bases from V and 15 bases from J; junction bases left unmatched: 8. This CDR3 has 12 amino acids. Germline V gene lookup returns CDR1 MDHEN and CDR2 SYDVKM. CDR3 in amino acids: CASSLRGTRLFF. The CDR3 nucleotides read TGTGCCAGCAGTTTGCGGGGGACGAGGTTGTTCTTC.